This T cell receptor beta chain was identified during a study of OX40 agonist ivuxolimab in advanced cancers. Study-wide findings and caveats: Compared with CD4+, CD8+ T cells on average had more expanded clones.

With baseline, cycle 4 day 1, and cycle 7 day 1 as timepoints, blood was sampled. V was cut by 4 bases and J by 5 bases, with 20 bases left in between. This CDR3 comprises 17 residues. The germline CDR1 and CDR2 sequences are SGHTA and FQGNSA. The table came from immunoSEQ multiplex PCR; TCRdb's copy has only in-frame clones and leaves some out. The sample lists about 58,000 clones, roughly 80% occurring once. To note about this clone: The antigen is not known.

The input for sequencing was CD4+ or CD8+ T cells sorted from blood, taken in a trial of the OX40 agonist ivuxolimab. The chain uses TRBV7-2 and TRBJ2-2; tentatively, D is TRBD2 (7 bases). The clonotype comes from an adult with an advanced solid tumor such as melanoma, head and neck, liver or kidney cancer. The CDR3 region has the DNA TGTGCCAGCAGCTCCCGGGAGGCAGGGGTAAATACCGGGGAGCTGTTTTTT. Translated: CASSSREAGVNTGELFF.